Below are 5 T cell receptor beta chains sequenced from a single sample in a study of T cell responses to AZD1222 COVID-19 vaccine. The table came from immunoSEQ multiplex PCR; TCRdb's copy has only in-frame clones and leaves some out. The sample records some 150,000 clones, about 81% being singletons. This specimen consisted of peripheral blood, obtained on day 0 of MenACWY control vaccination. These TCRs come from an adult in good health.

The CDR3 DNA sequence: TGTGCCAGCAGCAAAGGGACAACTGGAAACACCATATATTTT. Amino acids: CASSKGTTGNTIYF. The chain joins TRBV7-9 to TRBJ1-3; D is possibly TRBD1 (6 bases). Germline V gene lookup returns CDR1 SEHNR and CDR2 FQNEAQ (reference sequence). The CDR3 loop spans 14 amino acids. Trimming removed 5 bases from V and 2 bases from J, with 10 bases in between. The variable domain in full, with the rest retrieved from reference TRBV7-9 and TRBJ1-3, is DTGVSQNPRHKITKRGQNVTFRCDPISEHNRLYWYRQTLGQGPEFLTYFQNEAQLEKSRLLSDRFSAERPKGSFSTLEIQRTEQGDSAMYLCASSKGTTGNTIYFGEGSWLTVV.

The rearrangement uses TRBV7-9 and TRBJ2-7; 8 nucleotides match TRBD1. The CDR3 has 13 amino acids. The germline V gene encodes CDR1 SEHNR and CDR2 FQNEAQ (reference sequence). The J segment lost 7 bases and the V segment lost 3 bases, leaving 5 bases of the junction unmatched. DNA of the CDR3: TGTGCCAGCAGCTTGACAGGGGTGAGTGAGCAGTACGTC. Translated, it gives CASSLTGVSEQYV.

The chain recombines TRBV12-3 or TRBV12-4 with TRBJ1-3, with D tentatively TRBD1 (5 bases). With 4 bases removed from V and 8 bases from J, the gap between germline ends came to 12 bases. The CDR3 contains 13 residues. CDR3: CASSSLGGHTIYF. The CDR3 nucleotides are TGTGCCAGCAGTTCCCTGGGGGGTCACACCATATATTTT.

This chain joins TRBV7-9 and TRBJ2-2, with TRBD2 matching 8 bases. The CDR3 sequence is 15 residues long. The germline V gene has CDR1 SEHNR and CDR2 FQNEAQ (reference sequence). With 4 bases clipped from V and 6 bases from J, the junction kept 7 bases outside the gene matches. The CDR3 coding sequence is TGTGCCAGCAGCTCCGACCCGCGGGGGGCCGGGGAGCTGTTTTTT. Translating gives CASSSDPRGAGELFF.

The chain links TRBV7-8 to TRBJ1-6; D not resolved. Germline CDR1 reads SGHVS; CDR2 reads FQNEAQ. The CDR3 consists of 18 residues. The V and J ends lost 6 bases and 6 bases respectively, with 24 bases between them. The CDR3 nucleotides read TGTGCCAGCAGTTCTGGGAGCGGCCTTTTTACCCCTAATTCACCCCTCCACTTT. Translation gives CASSSGSGLFTPNSPLHF.